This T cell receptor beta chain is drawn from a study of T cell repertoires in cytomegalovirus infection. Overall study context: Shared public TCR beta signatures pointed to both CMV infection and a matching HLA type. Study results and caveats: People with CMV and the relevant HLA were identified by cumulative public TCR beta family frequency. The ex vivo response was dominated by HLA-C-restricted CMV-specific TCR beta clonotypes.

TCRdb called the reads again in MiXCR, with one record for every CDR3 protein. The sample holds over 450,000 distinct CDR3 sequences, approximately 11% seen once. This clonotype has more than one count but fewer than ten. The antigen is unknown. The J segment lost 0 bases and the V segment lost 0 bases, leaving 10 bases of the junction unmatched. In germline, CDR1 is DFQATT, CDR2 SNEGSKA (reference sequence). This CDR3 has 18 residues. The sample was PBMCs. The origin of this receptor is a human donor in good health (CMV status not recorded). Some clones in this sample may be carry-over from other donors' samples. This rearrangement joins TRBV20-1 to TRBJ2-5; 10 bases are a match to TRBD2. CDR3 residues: CSARDNLAGAMYQETQYF. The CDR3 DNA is TGCAGTGCTAGAGATAACCTAGCGGGGGCCATGTACCAAGAGACCCAGTACTTC.